These 31 T cell receptor beta chains were sequenced from one sample in a study of blood T cell repertoires in COVID-19 (dated by TCRdb to the early 2020s). The library came from the immunoSEQ multiplex PCR assay. TCRdb took this table from immuneACCESS and kept in-frame rearrangements with V and J called. Such tables lack part of the clones; where checked against another copy, unresolved V genes explain under half of the gap, and the rest is unexplained. This sample has roughly 330,000 clones in its table, and 80% to 90% of those were observed once. The biggest ten clones account for about 5% of the sample. The source material was PBMCs or T cells enriched from blood (not recorded which). The source of these receptors is a man younger than 40 who had recovered from COVID-19.

This clone has a handful of counts. This chain joins TRBV15 and TRBJ2-5; D possibly corresponds to TRBD1 (5 bases). The CDR3 is 16 residues long. The germline V gene encodes CDR1 LNHNV and CDR2 YYDKDF (reference sequence). V shed 0 bases and J shed 4 bases, with 15 bases lying between them. CDR3 residues: CATSREGLTRGETQYF. The CDR3 region has the DNA TGTGCCACCAGCAGAGAGGGGCTGACAAGGGGAGAGACCCAGTACTTC.

J is TRBJ2-6 and V is TRBV6-1, with TRBD1 as a possible D gene (5 bases). The germline gives CDR1 MNHNS, CDR2 SASEGT. The CDR3 extends over 16 amino acids. V lost 3 bases, J lost 1 base, and 10 bases lay in between. CDR3 coding DNA: TGTGCCAGCAGTGACCGCAGGGCATCTGGGGCCAACGTCCTGACTTTC. Amino acid sequence: CASSDRRASGANVLTF.

The chain joins TRBV6-1 to TRBJ1-3, with a weak D call TRBD1 (5 bases). The germline gives CDR1 MNHNS, CDR2 SASEGT. V was cut by 1 base and J by 0 bases, with 10 bases left in between. The CDR3 totals 16 residues. Here the CDR3 DNA reads TGTGCCAGCAGTGAAGACGGGGACTTCTCTGGAAACACCATATATTTT. Its translation is CASSEDGDFSGNTIYF.

The rearrangement links TRBV4-2 to TRBJ1-5; D ambiguous. CDR1 LGHNA and CDR2 YNFKEQ come from the germline V gene. The ends were cut back, 5 bases at V and 3 bases at J, with 14 bases in the middle. There are 15 residues in the CDR3. CDR3 coding DNA: TGTGCCAGCAGCACCTCGGGCGGACTCAATCAGCCCCAGCATTTT. Translation gives CASSTSGGLNQPQHF.

The rearrangement links TRBV12-3 or TRBV12-4 to TRBJ2-1, with TRBD1 matching over 9 bases. V lost 6 bases and J lost 7; bases outside the gene matches: 4. The CDR3 has 13 amino acids. This CDR3 reads CASSPGTGNEQFF. DNA of the CDR3: TGTGCCAGCAGCCCCGGGACAGGGAATGAGCAGTTCTTC.

The chain links TRBV2 to TRBJ1-6; a possible D gene is TRBD1 (6 bases). V lost 5 bases and J 10 bases, leaving 15 bases between the germline ends. Germline V gene sequence: CDR1 SNHLY, CDR2 FYNNEI. The CDR3 totals 14 residues. CDR3: CASSSTGFQSPLHF. In nucleotides, the CDR3 is TGTGCCAGCAGTTCCACAGGGTTTCAGTCACCCCTCCACTTT.

This clone was observed once. The rearrangement joins TRBV6-5 to TRBJ2-7; 9 nucleotides line up with TRBD1. The germline CDR1 and CDR2 sequences are MNHEY and SVGAGI. Germline trimming cut 4 bases from V and 3 bases from J; bases unmatched to any gene: 4. CDR3 size: 14 residues. The CDR3 reads CASSLRGQGYEQYF. The CDR3 DNA reads as TGTGCCAGCAGTTTAAGGGGACAGGGCTACGAGCAGTACTTC.

This chain uses TRBV27 with TRBJ1-1, with D possibly matching TRBD1 (5 bases). The CDR3 is made up of 16 amino acids. CDR1 and CDR2 from the germline V gene are MNHEY and SMNVEV (reference sequence). V was pared by 5 bases and J by 1 base, with 17 bases between. The CDR3 loop reads CASSTAHRQPNTEAFF. The CDR3 DNA follows: TGTGCCAGCAGTACAGCCCACAGACAGCCGAACACTGAAGCTTTCTTT.

The chain employs TRBV9 and TRBJ1-2, with 11 nucleotides matching TRBD1. CDR3 length: 14 residues. Germline V gene data show CDR1 as SGDLS and CDR2 as YYNGEE. After removal of 0 bases from V and 6 bases from J, the junction contained 1 base not matched to a gene. CDR3 sequence: CASSVGDRGNGYTF. CDR3 coding DNA: TGTGCCAGCAGCGTAGGGGACAGGGGGAATGGCTACACCTTC.

The chain combines TRBV12-3 or TRBV12-4 with TRBJ1-1; D may be TRBD1 (5 bases). The CDR3 covers 12 residues. Trimming pared 6 bases from V and 1 base from J, leaving 6 bases between. The CDR3 bases are TGTGCCAGCAGGGACACGAACACTGAAGCTTTCTTT. Protein product: CASRDTNTEAFF.

The genes are TRBV9 and TRBJ2-7; D might be TRBD2 (6 bases). There are 14 residues in the CDR3. CDR1 is SGDLS, CDR2 YYNGEE, per germline. The V and J ends lost 1 base and 2 bases respectively, with 10 bases between them. CDR3 DNA sequence: TGTGCCAGCAGCGTATCTAGCGTAGCCTACGAGCAGTACTTC. Translated: CASSVSSVAYEQYF.

The chain uses TRBV9 and TRBJ1-1, with D possibly TRBD1 on 5 matching bases. The CDR3 runs to 17 residues. Germline V lookup: CDR1 SGDLS, CDR2 YYNGEE. V was shortened by 4 bases and J by 2 bases, with 21 bases between the two germline ends. The CDR3 DNA follows: TGTGCCAGCAGCCCTACCCGAGACAGCCTACTTAACACTGAAGCTTTCTTT. Translating gives CASSPTRDSLLNTEAFF.

The genes are TRBV28 and TRBJ2-7; no reliable D call. The germline V gene encodes CDR1 MDHEN and CDR2 SYDVKM. The V end was cut by 3 bases, the J end by 5 bases, with 14 bases between. The CDR3 runs to 14 residues. CDR3 sequence reads: CASSLRLALDEQYF. The CDR3 nucleotides are TGTGCCAGCAGTTTGCGACTGGCCCTTGACGAGCAGTACTTC.

The V and J genes are TRBV11-3 and TRBJ2-3, with D unresolved. The CDR3 runs to 16 residues. Germline lookup yields CDR1 SGHNT and CDR2 YENEEA. Trimming left V 1 base short and J 0 bases short, with 11 bases between. CDR3 nucleotides: TGTGCCAGCAGCTTAGGAGTTAGCAGTAGCACAGATACGCAGTATTTT. It translates to CASSLGVSSSTDTQYF.

The chain is built from TRBV7-9 and TRBJ1-1; D is perhaps TRBD1 (6 bases). Deletions cut 5 bases from V and 1 base from J, with 8 bases between. CDR3 size: 13 residues. Germline V gene lookup returns CDR1 SEHNR and CDR2 FQNEAQ (reference sequence). DNA of the CDR3: TGTGCCAGCAGCCAGGGACAGAACACTGAAGCTTTCTTT. Its translation: CASSQGQNTEAFF.

CDR3 in DNA: TGTGCCAGCAGGCAATCGGATCAGCCCCAGCATTTT. This encodes CASRQSDQPQHF. The chain has TRBV2 and TRBJ1-5; D remains unclear. V lost 6 bases, J lost 5 bases, and 8 bases lay in between. The V gene's germline CDR1 is SNHLY and CDR2 FYNNEI. CDR3 length equals 12 residues.

This clone was detected a few times. The chain is built from TRBV10-1 and TRBJ2-3; TRBD2 aligns across 8 bases. The CDR3 consists of 15 residues. The V segment lost 2 bases and the J segment 4 bases; nucleotides outside the gene matches: 5. In germline, CDR1 is WNHNN, CDR2 SYGVQD (reference sequence). The CDR3 region has the DNA TGCGCCAGCAGTGAGGCAGCGGGGGAGGCAGATACGCAGTATTTT. Amino acids: CASSEAAGEADTQYF.

About this clone: Other DNA variants within this sample encode the same CDR3. This sequence joins TRBV28 and TRBJ1-3; D gene uncertain. CDR1 and CDR2 from the germline V gene are MDHEN and SYDVKM. Trimming removed 3 bases from V and 4 bases from J, with 10 bases in between. CDR3 length: 14 residues. CDR3 sequence (DNA): TGTGCCAGCAGTTTCCGGGGTACGGGAAACACCATATATTTT. It encodes CASSFRGTGNTIYF.

The rearrangement uses TRBV5-1 and TRBJ2-5; 7 nucleotides match TRBD1. V dropped 4 bases and J dropped 4; count of bases not matched to a gene: 4. The CDR3 contains 13 residues. In germline, CDR1 is SGHRS, CDR2 YFSETQ. The CDR3, as DNA: TGCGCCAGCAGCCCCGGGACAGCAGAGACCCAGTACTTC. Encoded protein: CASSPGTAETQYF. Full variable domain (remainder filled in from reference TRBV5-1 and TRBJ2-5): KAGVTQTPRYLIKTRGQQVTLSCSPISGHRSVSWYQQTPGQGLQFLFEYFSETQRNKGNFPGRFSGRQFSNSRSEMNVSTLELGDSALYLCASSPGTAETQYFGPGTRLLVL.

Comments on this clone: The same CDR3 also results from other DNA sequences found in this sample. In DNA form, the CDR3 reads TGTGCCAGCAGCTTAGGTGGTAGGGGGACCGGCTACACCTTC. Amino acid sequence: CASSLGGRGTGYTF. The chain uses TRBV7-8 and TRBJ1-2; tentatively, D is TRBD1 (6 bases). Germline V gives CDR1 SGHVS, CDR2 FQNEAQ. CDR3 length: 14 residues. V lost 1 base and J 8 bases, leaving 14 bases between the germline ends.

The CDR3 loop reads CARSCTGGADQPQHF. CDR3 sequence (DNA): TGTGCCAGAAGCTGTACAGGGGGCGCGGATCAGCCCCAGCATTTT. The chain couples TRBV5-3 to TRBJ1-5; 9 bases fit TRBD1. TRBV5-3 is placed among ORFs of uncertain function. This CDR3 region has 15 residues. With V trimmed by 3 bases and J by 5 bases, 6 bases remained unmatched.

The chain combines TRBV7-9 with TRBJ2-7, with D maybe TRBD1 (5 bases). The CDR3 has 15 residues. Germline lookup yields CDR1 SEHNR and CDR2 FQNEAQ (reference sequence). Trimming cost V 3 bases and J 0 bases, with 12 bases left between them. CDR3 sequence reads: CASSFGPRDSYEQYF. CDR3 bases: TGTGCCAGCAGCTTCGGTCCCAGGGACTCCTACGAGCAGTACTTC.

The V gene is TRBV4-1, the J gene TRBJ1-4; D ambiguous. The length of the CDR3 is 16 residues. V was cut by 0 bases and J by 4 bases, with 12 bases left in between. Germline CDR1 reads MGHRA; CDR2 reads YSYEKL. The CDR3 reads CASSQDSGSLNEKLFF. CDR3 sequence (DNA): TGCGCCAGCAGCCAAGATTCAGGTTCTCTTAATGAAAAACTGTTTTTT.

The CDR3 nucleotides read TGTGCCAGCAGCCGACAGGGTTATGGCTACACCTTC. Translation gives CASSRQGYGYTF. The chain links TRBV7-2 to TRBJ1-2; 7 positions agree with TRBD1. Trimming at V came to 5 bases and at J to 5 bases, leaving 2 bases not matched to a gene. The CDR3 is made up of 12 amino acids. The V gene's germline CDR1 is SGHTA and CDR2 FQGNSA.

V gene TRBV23-1 combines with J gene TRBJ2-6, with D perhaps TRBD2 (6 bases). TRBV23-1 is an open reading frame, and its role is uncertain. V was pared by 10 bases and J by 1 base, with 17 bases between. The CDR3 is 16 residues long. The CDR3 bases are TGCGCCACCTCTGGGCGGAGCGGGTCTGGGGCCAACGTCCTGACTTTC. Translated, it gives CATSGRSGSGANVLTF.

This chain links TRBV5-6 with TRBJ2-7, with no clear D. Trimming removed 3 bases from V and 3 bases from J, with 13 bases in between. Germline CDR1 SGHDT, CDR2 YYEEEE. The length of the CDR3 is 14 residues. For the CDR3, the DNA is TGTGCCAGCAGCTCTGATATTTCCTACTACGAGCAGTACTTC. Its protein product is CASSSDISYYEQYF.

The chain recombines TRBV28 with TRBJ2-3; 8 nucleotides agree with TRBD2. The CDR3 length is 17 residues. Germline loops: CDR1 MDHEN, CDR2 SYDVKM. V was pared by 3 bases and J by 7 bases, with 15 bases of the junction left unmatched. This CDR3 reads CASSFSSGVGPRNTQYF. The DNA for the CDR3 is TGTGCCAGCAGTTTTAGTAGCGGGGTTGGTCCGCGGAATACGCAGTATTTT. Full variable domain (remainder filled in from reference TRBV28 and TRBJ2-3): DVKVTQSSRYLVKRTGEKVFLECVQDMDHENMFWYRQDPGLGLRLIYFSYDVKMKEKGDIPEGYSVSREKKERFSLILESASTNQTSMYLCASSFSSGVGPRNTQYFGPGTRLTVL.

The chain recombines TRBV7-2 with TRBJ1-2; D is unclear. V gave up 7 bases and J gave up 0 bases, with 15 bases separating them. This CDR3 is built from 15 residues. Germline loops: CDR1 SGHTA, CDR2 FQGNSA. CDR3 coding DNA: TGTGCCAGCACCCCGAGGTCCGGGTCTAACTATGGCTACACCTTC. Its protein is CASTPRSGSNYGYTF.

This chain links TRBV6-2 or TRBV6-3 with TRBJ2-1; 16 bases are shared with TRBD2. Germline CDR1 is MNHEY and CDR2 is SVGEGT. The V gene end was trimmed by 0 bases and the J gene end by 7 bases; junction bases not matched to a gene: 6. The CDR3 is 18 amino acids. In DNA form, the CDR3 reads TGTGCCAGCAGTTACTCCCAGGGACTAGCGGGGGGGAAGAATGAGCAGTTCTTC. This gives the protein CASSYSQGLAGGKNEQFF.

This chain uses TRBV19 with TRBJ2-5; D remains unclear. Germline V gives CDR1 LNHDA, CDR2 SQIVND (reference sequence). This CDR3 spans 12 amino acids. The V end was cut by 5 bases, the J end by 5 bases, with 9 bases between. The CDR3, as DNA: TGTGCCAGTAGTTTAAACCGGGAGACCCAGTACTTC. Amino acids: CASSLNRETQYF.

CDR3 loop: CASSPGGDQPQHF. CDR3 DNA sequence: TGTGCCAGCAGTCCAGGGGGCGATCAGCCCCAGCATTTT. This chain uses TRBV12-3 or TRBV12-4 with TRBJ1-5; TRBD1 agrees at 8 bases. CDR3 length: 13 amino acids. With V trimmed by 5 bases and J by 5 bases, 2 bases remained unmatched.